This TCR beta chain was captured in a study of blood T cell repertoires in COVID-19 (dated by TCRdb to the early 2020s). Regarding the study in general: Samples from collaborators originated in the United States, Italy and Spain and spanned both the acute and convalescent phases of COVID-19. The prospective study material was composed of cDNA or gDNA derived from T cells, B-cell-depleted T cells, or PBMCs. Subjects who had been exposed to COVID-19, were actively infected with it, or had recovered from it provided the deeply sampled blood TCRbeta repertoires that made up the dataset. The repertoires were made available in a free public database intended to serve as a resource for research on the immune response to SARS-CoV-2. Samples came from the ongoing ImmuneRACE study (first 160 participants) plus 1,254 subjects from 6 global collaborators. Nearly every sample came with metadata listing a de-identified subject ID, COVID-19 status, age in years and sex. Where HLA class I and class II types were available, the types were taken from metadata supplied by the sample provider, not from assay-based typing.

TCRbeta CDR3 regions were amplified from genomic DNA using the immunoSEQ Assay, a bias-controlled multiplex PCR. In the source study's methods: The number of nucleated cells in each sample was estimated from the amplification of reference gene primers within the assay. To quantify the absolute abundance of each unique TCRbeta CDR3 rearrangement, sequence reads were collapsed and filtered. For each sample, productive Simpson clonality was calculated as the square root of Simpson's diversity index across productive rearrangements. TCRdb obtained this table from immuneACCESS and retained in-frame rearrangements with V and J assigned. These tables miss some clones; where compared with another copy, unresolved V genes account for less than half of the shortfall, and the remainder is unexplained. V and J calls plus clone size are reproduced from that table; the DNA served to infer D and trimming. The sample table holds over 200,000 clones, of which about nine tenths were seen once. The biggest ten clones account for around a sixth of the sample.

For this clone: Its antigen is not yet known. One base away there is no much larger clone; base qualities are not given.

Via the germline V gene, CDR1 is SGHTA and CDR2 FQGNSA. The germline V end is reduced by 1 base and the J end by 2 bases; junction bases left unmatched: 8. Taken from cysteine to phenylalanine, the CDR3 has 17 residues. The sequence is cut down to CDR3 DNA, 51 bases in frame from base 1. In the prospective study, participants were roughly 18 to 95 years old, resided in approximately 25 geographic areas of the United States, and were enrolled through a virtual design. In the prospective study, cohorts were assigned on the basis of participant-reported clinical history obtained from a screening survey and a study questionnaire. Recovered participants in ImmuneRACE Cohort 3 were defined by two consecutive negative NP/OP PCR tests, clearance by a healthcare professional, or resolution of symptoms. In the prospective study, whole blood, serum and a nasopharyngeal or oropharyngeal swab were collected from each participant by mobile phlebotomists. Prospective study participants could optionally give additional blood draws and questionnaires over an approximately two-month period. Prospective study blood samples were shipped either frozen or at room temperature before DNA extraction.

The full study reports these points: The quantity of clinical and demographic metadata differed by source and by participant and was supplied without curation.

The rearranged chain carries TRBV7-2 and TRBJ2-3, and 8 junctional nucleotides match TRBD2. The specimen was PBMCs or T cells enriched from blood (not recorded which). The clonotype comes from a man between 18 and 29 years old who had recovered from COVID-19. The CDR3 region reads CASSLGLTGGATDTQYF. The nucleotides are TGTGCCAGCAGCTTAGGTCTTACGGGAGGGGCCACAGATACGCAGTATTTT.